This T cell receptor (beta chain) came from a study of neurological immune-mediated disorders. TCRdb reprocessed the 5' RACE reads with MiXCR, giving one entry per CDR3 protein. The sample lists approximately 66,000 distinct CDR3 sequences, 4.5% occurring once. Unsorted libraries were prepared from 2 million PBMCs held at -80 C. Germline loops: CDR1 LNHNV, CDR2 YYDKDF (reference sequence). This CDR3 is 13 amino acids long. The V gene lost 5 bases and the J gene lost 4 bases, with 10 bases spanning the gap. This clonotype was recorded many times. The TCR comes from a man aged 25-45 years with multiple sclerosis. The chain has TRBV15 and TRBJ2-3, with TRBD2 as a possible D gene (5 bases). Sequenced input: PBMCs. Here the CDR3 DNA reads TGTGCCACCAGCGCGGGCGGTCCAGATACGCAGTATTTT. Its protein is CATSAGGPDTQYF.